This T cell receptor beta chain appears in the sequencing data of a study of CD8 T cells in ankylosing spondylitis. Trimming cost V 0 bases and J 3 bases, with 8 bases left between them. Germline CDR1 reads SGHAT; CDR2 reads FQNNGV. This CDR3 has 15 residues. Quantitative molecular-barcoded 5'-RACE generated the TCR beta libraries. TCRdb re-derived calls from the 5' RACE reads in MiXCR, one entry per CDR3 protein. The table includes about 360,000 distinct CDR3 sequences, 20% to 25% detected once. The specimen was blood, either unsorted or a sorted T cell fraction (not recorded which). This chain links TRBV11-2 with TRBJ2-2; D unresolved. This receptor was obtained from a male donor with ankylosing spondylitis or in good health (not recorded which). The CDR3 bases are TGTGCCAGCAGCTTAGACCCTATCGACACCGGGGAGCTGTTTTTT. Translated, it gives CASSLDPIDTGELFF.